This TCR beta chain comes out of a study of long-term antiretroviral therapy in people with HIV. About the research overall: When the earliest samples were collected, ART was typically delayed until CD4 counts fell. Study results and limitations: Blood dating 2004 to 2017 may reflect older ART regimens.

Among participants with HIV, every one received treatment in the United States. Germline V CDR1 and CDR2: SGHAT, FQNNGV. V trimming: 2 bases; J trimming: 8 bases; junction bases outside the gene matches: 5. The CDR3 extends over 14 amino acids. Sequencing used immunoSEQ v3.0 at survey level. The data were produced by immunoSEQ multiplex PCR, yet TCRdb's version contains in-frame clones alone and is incomplete. The data show 30,000 to 40,000 clones, with about 70% seen just once and roughly 3.5% held by the top ten. Concerning this clone: Its antigen remains unidentified.

The origin of this receptor is a middle-aged man with HIV. The gene calls are TRBV11-2 and TRBJ2-1; 8 bases match TRBD1. This material consisted of unsorted PBMCs, taken 3 years after starting antiretroviral therapy. CDR3 DNA sequence: TGTGCCAGCAGCTTATCCGCAGGGGGCCATGAGCAGTTCTTC. As protein: CASSLSAGGHEQFF.